Presented here are 30 T cell receptor beta chains from one specimen sequenced in a study of beta chain features in type 1 diabetes. Study-wide results and caveats: Among patients with Type 1 diabetes, TCRB CDR3s were moderately but significantly shorter in every one of the four CD4+ subsets.

Sequenced material consisted of expressed TCRB transcripts (all of the isolated RNA was reverse transcribed). Here immunoSEQ multiplex PCR was the method, and the copy in TCRdb shows in-frame clones only, minus some. The profile shows 150,000 to 180,000 clones, over 9% of them singletons. These receptors lack a known antigen. Sequencing was performed on central memory CD4+ T cells from blood. The receptors derive from a man aged 30 to 45 with type 1 diabetes.

CDR3 DNA: TGCGCCAGCAGCTTGTACGGGAGTAGCACAGATACGCAGTATTTT. The encoded protein is CASSLYGSSTDTQYF. The V gene is TRBV5-1, the J gene TRBJ2-3; a weak D match, TRBD2 (6 bases). This CDR3 is 15 amino acids long. The germline V gene encodes CDR1 SGHRS and CDR2 YFSETQ. The ends were cut back, 1 base at V and 0 bases at J, with 9 bases in the middle.

This clone was recorded a few times. This chain uses TRBV5-1 with TRBJ2-3, with 10 bases identical to TRBD1. The CDR3 is 14 amino acids. V trimming: 7 bases; J trimming: 5 bases; junction bases outside the gene matches: 7. From germline, CDR1 is SGHRS and CDR2 YFSETQ. The DNA for the CDR3 is TGCGCCAGCGCAAGACAGGGGGCCTTAGATACGCAGTATTTT. Translating gives CASARQGALDTQYF.

This rearrangement joins TRBV4-1 to TRBJ2-7, with D possibly TRBD1 on 5 matching bases. Per the germline V gene, CDR1 is MGHRA and CDR2 is YSYEKL. V lost 1 base and J 3 bases, leaving 13 bases between the germline ends. The CDR3 totals 15 residues. The CDR3 DNA reads as TGCGCCAGCAGCCAAGTAGTGGGGCAAAACTACGAGCAGTACTTC. This translates into CASSQVVGQNYEQYF.

In this sample, this clone turned up a few times. CDR3 coding DNA: TGTGCCAGTAGTCCCGTTCAGGCTTCCTACGAGCAGTACTTC. Its protein product is CASSPVQASYEQYF. This chain links TRBV19 with TRBJ2-7, with unresolved D. Looked up from germline, CDR1 is LNHDA and CDR2 is SQIVND (reference sequence). V shed 5 bases and J shed 1 base, with 12 bases lying between them. The CDR3 covers 14 residues.

This clone has a handful of counts. The chain joins TRBV19 to TRBJ2-3, with 10 nucleotides matching TRBD1. J gave up 3 bases and V 9 bases, and 3 bases lay outside the gene matches. The CDR3 runs 13 residues. Germline V lookup: CDR1 LNHDA, CDR2 SQIVND (reference sequence). The CDR3 nucleotides are TGTGCCAGAAGGGACAGGGGAACAGATACGCAGTATTTT. Protein sequence: CARRDRGTDTQYF.

The V call is TRBV4-2, the J call TRBJ2-1; D gene ambiguous. V lost 3 bases and J lost 5, with 14 bases in between. From germline, CDR1 is LGHNA and CDR2 YNFKEQ. The CDR3 consists of 15 residues. The CDR3 nucleotides read TGTGCCAGCAGCCAGTCAGAGGCCGCGGACAATGAGCAGTTCTTC. This gives the protein CASSQSEAADNEQFF.

V is TRBV7-2 and J is TRBJ2-2, with D perhaps TRBD2 (5 bases). Trimming removed 5 bases at V and 3 bases at J, with 13 bases between. Germline CDR1 is SGHTA and CDR2 is FQGNSA. The length of the CDR3 is 15 residues. Here the CDR3 reads CASSQAREHTGELFF. In DNA form, the CDR3 reads TGTGCCAGCAGCCAGGCAAGGGAGCACACCGGGGAGCTGTTTTTT.

This clone was detected only a few times. The chain uses TRBV14 and TRBJ2-5, with D possibly being TRBD2 (5 bases). The CDR3 spans 15 residues. The germline V gene has CDR1 SGHDN and CDR2 FVKESK. The V and J ends lost 1 base and 5 bases respectively, with 14 bases between them. CDR3 DNA sequence: TGTGCCAGCAGCCAAGGAGGATCGACGGGGGAGACCCAGTACTTC. Residues: CASSQGGSTGETQYF.

The chain has TRBV30 and TRBJ2-1; 10 nucleotides align to TRBD2. Per germline, CDR1 GTSNPN and CDR2 SVGIG (reference sequence). V was pared by 0 bases and J by 6 bases, with 2 bases of the junction left unmatched. CDR3 length equals 14 residues. DNA of the CDR3: TGTGCCTGGAGTGTACTAGCGGGAATCAATGAGCAGTTCTTC. This encodes CAWSVLAGINEQFF.

The chain has TRBV6-6 and TRBJ2-1; maybe TRBD2 (6 bases). Trimming pared 5 bases from V and 0 bases from J, leaving 14 bases between. Germline V gene data show CDR1 as MNHNY and CDR2 as SVGAGI (reference sequence). The CDR3 runs 16 residues. CDR3: CASSTLAASSYNEQFF. The CDR3 DNA sequence: TGTGCCAGCAGTACCTTAGCGGCGAGCTCCTACAATGAGCAGTTCTTC.

This clone was seen a handful of times. One junction end disagrees with the germline gene, perhaps due to a read error. V is TRBV10-3 and J is TRBJ1-1; the match to TRBD1 covers 8 bases. The CDR3 consists of 16 residues. Germline-derived CDR1 and CDR2 are ENHRY and SYGVKD. The CDR3 spells CASSYSRGPPNTEAFF. CDR3 bases: TGTGCCAGCAGTTACTCCAGGGGGCCCCCGAACACTGAAGCTTTCTTT.

The chain is built from TRBV7-9 and TRBJ1-2; D may be TRBD1 (6 bases). The germline gives CDR1 SEHNR, CDR2 FQNEAQ (reference sequence). V lost 2 bases and J 2 bases, leaving 9 bases between the germline ends. The CDR3 totals 14 residues. DNA of the CDR3: TGTGCCAGCAGCTTATCGCAGGGGAACTATGGCTACACCTTC. Its translation: CASSLSQGNYGYTF.

This clone was seen more than once but under ten times. The chain employs TRBV7-2 and TRBJ2-1, with TRBD2 matching 7 bases. V was clipped by 3 bases and J by 0 bases; unmatched bases: 2. CDR3 size: 15 residues. The V gene's germline CDR1 is SGHTA and CDR2 FQGNSA. CDR3 protein: CASSFRTSSYNEQFF. Here the CDR3 DNA reads TGTGCCAGCAGCTTTAGGACTAGCTCCTACAATGAGCAGTTCTTC.

This clone has more than one count but fewer than ten. This chain links TRBV20-1 with TRBJ2-1; 7 nucleotides line up with TRBD2. The CDR3 totals 11 residues. Looked up from germline, CDR1 is DFQATT and CDR2 is SNEGSKA (reference sequence). CDR3 protein: CSRTSYDEQFF. CDR3 sequence (DNA): TGCAGCCGGACTAGTTATGATGAGCAGTTCTTC.

The chain recombines TRBV18 with TRBJ2-1, with D perhaps matching TRBD1 (6 bases). The germline V gene has CDR1 KGHSH and CDR2 LQKENI. The CDR3 totals 13 residues. Between the trimmed V and J ends, which lost 2 bases and 13 bases, there was a span of 15 bases. The CDR3 is CASSPDGRGIQFF. The DNA of the CDR3 is TGTGCCAGCTCACCAGACGGCAGGGGTATACAGTTCTTC.

The chain joins TRBV4-3 to TRBJ1-2, with 10 bases fitting TRBD1. The CDR3 has 13 residues. V shed 3 bases, J shed 8 bases, and the junction held 3 bases outside the gene matches. Germline V lookup: CDR1 LGHNA, CDR2 YSLEER. The DNA for the CDR3 is TGCGCCAGCAGCCAGGACAGGGGGAGAGGCTACACCTTC. Translating gives CASSQDRGRGYTF.

This clone turned up a few times. The chain is built from TRBV13 and TRBJ2-5; the match to TRBD1 covers 8 bases. CDR3 length: 14 amino acids. The germline gives CDR1 PRHDT, CDR2 FYEKMQ (reference sequence). With 5 bases clipped from V and 6 bases from J, the junction kept 8 bases outside the gene matches. CDR3 region: CASSLTGGRQTQYF. DNA for the CDR3: TGTGCCAGCAGCCTTACAGGGGGTAGGCAGACCCAGTACTTC.

V is TRBV19 and J is TRBJ1-5; D may be TRBD1 (5 bases). V lost 8 bases and J 5 bases, leaving 16 bases between the germline ends. There are 14 residues in the CDR3. Germline loops: CDR1 LNHDA, CDR2 SQIVND (reference sequence). The chain's CDR3 is CASRFTRADQPQHF. The CDR3 DNA is TGTGCCAGTCGGTTCACCAGGGCCGATCAGCCCCAGCATTTT.

The chain combines TRBV5-1 with TRBJ1-1; tentative D call: TRBD1 (6 bases). Trimming removed 5 bases at V and 1 base at J, with 15 bases between. CDR3 length: 15 residues. In germline, CDR1 is SGHRS, CDR2 YFSETQ. The CDR3 region is CASSSAGATNTEAFF. The CDR3 DNA is TGCGCCAGCAGTTCGGCGGGGGCCACGAACACTGAAGCTTTCTTT.

Points on this clone: Different DNA sequences within this sample yield the same CDR3. This chain uses TRBV28 with TRBJ1-2; 8 bases are shared with TRBD1. The CDR3 is made up of 13 amino acids. V lost 5 bases, J lost 7 bases, and 6 bases stayed unmatched. Germline CDR1 and CDR2: MDHEN and SYDVKM. The CDR3 spells CASSAGQGGGYTF. In nucleotides, the CDR3 is TGTGCCAGCAGTGCAGGACAGGGAGGTGGCTACACCTTC.

There are a few counts of this clone. The chain is built from TRBV28 and TRBJ1-2; D is undetermined. The CDR3 length is 13 residues. Trimming cost V 3 bases and J 7 bases, with 12 bases left between them. CDR1 and CDR2 (germline): MDHEN, SYDVKM. The DNA for the CDR3 is TGTGCCAGCAGTTTGTGGGAGAATCCTGGCTACACCTTC. It is translated as CASSLWENPGYTF.

The chain joins TRBV11-1 to TRBJ2-7, with 14 bases fitting TRBD2. The V and J ends lost 7 bases and 0 bases, in that order; junction bases with no gene match: 5. This CDR3 is built from 16 residues. Per the germline V gene, CDR1 is SGHAT and CDR2 is FQDESV (reference sequence). The CDR3 spells CASTGTSGSASYEQYF. CDR3 in DNA: TGTGCCAGCACTGGGACTAGCGGGAGCGCCTCCTACGAGCAGTACTTC.

For this clone: One junction end disagrees with the germline gene, perhaps due to a read error. The chain has TRBV7-2 and TRBJ1-2; D remains unclear. This CDR3 contains 11 residues. In germline, CDR1 is SGHTA, CDR2 FQGNSA. The CDR3 region is CASTTTVTLYF. In DNA form, the CDR3 reads TGTGCCAGCACAACAACAGTGACCTTATACTTC.

This clone turned up a few times. This chain links TRBV28 with TRBJ2-7; 9 nucleotides align to TRBD1. The length of the CDR3 is 18 residues. Trimming took 2 bases from V and 0 from J; bases not matched to a gene: 11. Germline V gives CDR1 MDHEN, CDR2 SYDVKM. CDR3 DNA: TGTGCCAGCAGTTTAGGACAGGGGATACCATCCCCCTCCTACGAGCAGTACTTC. It yields the protein CASSLGQGIPSPSYEQYF.

This chain uses TRBV5-1 with TRBJ2-7; TRBD1 might be the D (7 bases). The CDR3 loop spans 13 amino acids. The germline V gene encodes CDR1 SGHRS and CDR2 YFSETQ. V shed 5 bases and J shed 7 bases, with 16 bases lying between them. CDR3 bases: TGCGCCAGCAGGCGGGACAGCGTGGGAGAGCAGTACTTC. This translates into CASRRDSVGEQYF. The full variable domain, in which reference TRBV5-1 and TRBJ2-7 provide the parts outside the CDR3, is KAGVTQTPRYLIKTRGQQVTLSCSPISGHRSVSWYQQTPGQGLQFLFEYFSETQRNKGNFPGRFSGRQFSNSRSEMNVSTLELGDSALYLCASRRDSVGEQYFGPGTRLTVT.

The V call is TRBV30, the J call TRBJ2-5; D is undetermined. V was pared by 0 bases and J by 9 bases, with 14 bases between. The CDR3 sequence is 13 residues long. Germline assignment: CDR1 GTSNPN and CDR2 SVGIG (reference sequence). The CDR3 DNA reads as TGTGCCTGGAGTGTAGCCGAGTCGGCGGCCCAGTACTTC. It is translated as CAWSVAESAAQYF.

V usage is TRBV19 and J usage is TRBJ2-7, with TRBD1 as a possible D gene (6 bases). The CDR3 length is 13 residues. Germline-derived CDR1 and CDR2 are LNHDA and SQIVND (reference sequence). V was shortened by 6 bases and J by 4 bases, with 13 bases between the two germline ends. CDR3: CASSQAGVYEQYF. The CDR3, as DNA: TGTGCCAGTAGCCAAGCAGGGGTTTACGAGCAGTACTTC.

The chain employs TRBV11-3 and TRBJ1-1, with D possibly being TRBD1 (5 bases). Germline-derived CDR1 and CDR2 are SGHNT and YENEEA. V lost 7 bases and J 5 bases, leaving 17 bases between the germline ends. CDR3 length: 14 residues. The CDR3 is CASKLGQGETEAFF. The CDR3 coding sequence is TGTGCCAGCAAGCTTGGGCAGGGCGAAACTGAAGCTTTCTTT. Full variable domain (missing parts from reference TRBV11-3 and TRBJ1-1): EAGVVQSPRYKIIEKKQPVAFWCNPISGHNTLYWYLQNLGQGPELLIRYENEEAVDDSQLPKDRFSAERLKGVDSTLKIQPAELGDSAVYLCASKLGQGETEAFFGQGTRLTVV.

This clone has more than one count but fewer than ten. CDR3 protein: CATSTSGRGEQFF. In DNA form, the CDR3 reads TGCGCCACCTCGACTAGCGGGAGGGGTGAGCAGTTCTTC. The V and J genes are TRBV5-1 and TRBJ2-1, with 14 nucleotides matching TRBD2. V lost 9 bases and J lost 9; bases outside the gene matches: 5. The length of the CDR3 is 13 residues. Germline V gene sequence: CDR1 SGHRS, CDR2 YFSETQ.

As regards this clone: Additional DNA sequences in this sample encode the identical CDR3. The V and J genes are TRBV9 and TRBJ1-1, with TRBD1 matching 8 bases. This CDR3 has 15 amino acids. Looked up from germline, CDR1 is SGDLS and CDR2 is YYNGEE. V lost 4 bases, J lost 0 bases, and 5 bases stayed unmatched. CDR3 loop: CASSPRQGMNTEAFF. The CDR3 region has the DNA TGTGCCAGCAGCCCGCGACAGGGGATGAACACTGAAGCTTTCTTT. Full variable domain (outside the CDR3, taken from reference TRBV9 and TRBJ1-1): DSGVTQTPKHLITATGQRVTLRCSPRSGDLSVYWYQQSLDQGLQFLIQYYNGEERAKGNILERFSAQQFPDLHSELNLSSLELGDSALYFCASSPRQGMNTEAFFGQGTRLTVV.